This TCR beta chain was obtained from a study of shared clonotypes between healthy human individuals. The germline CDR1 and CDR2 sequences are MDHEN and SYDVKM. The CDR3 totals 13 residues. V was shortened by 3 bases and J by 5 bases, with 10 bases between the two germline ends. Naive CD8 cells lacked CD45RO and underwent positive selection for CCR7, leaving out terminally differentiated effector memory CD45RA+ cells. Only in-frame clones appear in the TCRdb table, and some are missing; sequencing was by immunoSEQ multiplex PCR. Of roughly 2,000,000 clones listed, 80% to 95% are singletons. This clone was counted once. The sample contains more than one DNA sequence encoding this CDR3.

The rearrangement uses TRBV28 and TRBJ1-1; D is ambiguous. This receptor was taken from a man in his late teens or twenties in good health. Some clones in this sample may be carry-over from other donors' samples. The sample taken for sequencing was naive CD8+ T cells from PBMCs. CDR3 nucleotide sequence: TGTGCCAGCAGTTTGGGTAGGGCTACTGAAGCTTTCTTT. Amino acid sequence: CASSLGRATEAFF.